This T cell receptor beta chain was profiled in a study of T cell responses to AZD1222 COVID-19 vaccine. Study at large: Combined were second doses at about 4 or about 12 weeks. Study results and limitations: An increase in Spike-specific TCR breadth and depth was observed after two AZD1222 doses.

The data were produced by immunoSEQ multiplex PCR, yet TCRdb's version contains in-frame clones alone and is incomplete. The sample lists about 76,000 clones; approximately 90% were seen once. Concerning this clone itself: What it binds is unknown. Germline is not matched at one junction end, which may reflect a read error.

The CDR3 totals 13 residues. CDR1 and CDR2 from the germline V gene are MNHEY and SVGEGT. The source of this sequence is an adult in good health. This specimen was peripheral blood, taken on day 0 of AZD1222 vaccination. The rearrangement uses TRBV6-2 or TRBV6-3 and TRBJ1-6; unclear D gene. The CDR3 sequence: CASRYSYNSPLHF. The CDR3 DNA reads TGTGCCAGCCGTTACTCCTATAATTCACCCCTCCACTTT.